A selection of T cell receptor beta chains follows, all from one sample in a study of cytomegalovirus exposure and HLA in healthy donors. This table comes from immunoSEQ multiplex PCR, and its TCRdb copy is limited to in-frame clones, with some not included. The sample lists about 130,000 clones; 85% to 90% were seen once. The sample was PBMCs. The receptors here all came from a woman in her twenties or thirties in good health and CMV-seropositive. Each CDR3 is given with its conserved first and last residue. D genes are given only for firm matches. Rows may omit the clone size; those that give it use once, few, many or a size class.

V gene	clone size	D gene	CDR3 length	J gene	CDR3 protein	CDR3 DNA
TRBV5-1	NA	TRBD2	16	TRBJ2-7	CASSLLTSGSIDEQYF	TGCGCCAGCAGCTTACTAACTAGCGGGAGTATCGACGAGCAGTACTTC
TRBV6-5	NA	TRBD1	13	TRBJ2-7	CASSYTGGHEQYF	TGTGCCAGCAGTTATACAGGGGGCCACGAGCAGTACTTC
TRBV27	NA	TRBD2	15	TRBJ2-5	CASGGLAGVQETQYF	TGTGCCAGCGGGGGGCTAGCGGGAGTCCAAGAGACCCAGTACTTC
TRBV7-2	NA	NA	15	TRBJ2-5	CASSLAPLAIETQYF	TGTGCCAGCAGCTTAGCGCCCCTTGCGATAGAGACCCAGTACTTC
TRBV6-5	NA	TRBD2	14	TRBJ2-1	CASSYSMLADEQFF	TGTGCCAGCAGTTACTCGATGCTAGCGGATGAGCAGTTCTTC
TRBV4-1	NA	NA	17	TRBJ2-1	CASSRIWDSASYNEQFF	TGCGCCAGCAGCCGCATCTGGGACTCTGCCTCCTACAATGAGCAGTTCTTC
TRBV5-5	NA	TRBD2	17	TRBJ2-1	CASSNYLLAGVRNEQFF	TGTGCCAGCAGCAACTACTTACTAGCGGGAGTGCGGAATGAGCAGTTCTTC
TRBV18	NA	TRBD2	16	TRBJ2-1	CASSYDLAGGPHEQFF	TGTGCCAGCTCATATGACCTAGCGGGAGGGCCGCATGAGCAGTTCTTC
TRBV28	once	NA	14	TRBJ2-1	CASSLYRFGDEQFF	TGTGCCAGCAGTTTATACAGGTTTGGAGATGAGCAGTTCTTC
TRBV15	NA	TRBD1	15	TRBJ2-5	CATSRDGQGTETQYF	TGTGCCACCAGCAGAGACGGACAGGGGACAGAGACCCAGTACTTC
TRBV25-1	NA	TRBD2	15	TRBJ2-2	CASSRGGANTGELFF	TGTGCCAGCAGCCGCGGGGGGGCGAACACCGGGGAGCTGTTTTTT
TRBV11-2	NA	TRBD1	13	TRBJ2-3	CASSDGQGNTQYF	TGTGCCAGCAGCGACGGACAGGGAAATACGCAGTATTTT